A single sample is the source of the 27 T cell receptor beta chains below, sequenced in a study of T cells after yellow fever vaccination. In TCRdb, the 5' RACE reads were re-called with MiXCR into one record per CDR3 protein. Among 350,000 to 550,000 distinct CDR3 sequences listed, 18% were seen once. The sample in question was PBMCs, obtained before the yellow fever booster vaccination. Every receptor here comes from a young man who received the YFV17D yellow fever vaccine.

This chain joins TRBV6-5 and TRBJ2-7; 10 positions agree with TRBD2. Losses at the gene ends were 7 bases for V and 0 bases for J; bases not matched to a gene: 3. The CDR3 is 14 amino acids. The germline V gene encodes CDR1 MNHEY and CDR2 SVGAGI. The CDR3 sequence is CASISGGASYEQYF. CDR3 nucleotide sequence: TGTGCCAGCATCAGCGGGGGGGCCTCCTACGAGCAGTACTTC.

The V gene is TRBV24-1, the J gene TRBJ2-1, with 9 bases matching TRBD1. The CDR3 is 17 residues long. Trimming took 5 bases from V and 0 from J; bases not matched to a gene: 7. CDR1 is KGHDR, CDR2 SFDVKD, per germline. The CDR3 sequence is CATSGFRDRASYNEQFF. The CDR3 DNA sequence: TGTGCCACCAGTGGCTTCCGGGACAGGGCCTCCTACAATGAGCAGTTCTTC.

This clonotype was seen more than once but under ten times. The chain has TRBV6-4 and TRBJ1-2; no definite D call. Germline CDR1 and CDR2: MRHNA and SNTAGT. V gave up 10 bases and J gave up 4 bases, with 19 bases separating them. CDR3 length: 14 residues. The CDR3 loop is CATPARKTGYGYTF. CDR3 nucleotide sequence: TGTGCCACCCCCGCTAGGAAGACGGGCTATGGCTACACCTTC.

This clonotype was seen a handful of times. V is TRBV7-9 and J is TRBJ1-1; possible D gene TRBD1, 6 bases. The length of the CDR3 is 15 residues. Between the trimmed V and J ends, which lost 2 bases and 5 bases, there was a span of 15 bases. The germline CDR1 and CDR2 sequences are SEHNR and FQNEAQ (reference sequence). DNA for the CDR3: TGTGCCAGCAGCTTACCTGGGGGCGCGGGAACTGAAGCTTTCTTT. Translated, it gives CASSLPGGAGTEAFF.

In DNA form, the CDR3 reads TGTGCCAGCGATAGCCCCTACAATGAGCAGTTCTTC. It translates to CASDSPYNEQFF. The chain joins TRBV6-2 or TRBV6-3 to TRBJ2-1; D not certain. From germline, CDR1 is MNHEY and CDR2 SVGEGT. This CDR3 is built from 12 residues. V was pared by 8 bases and J by 2 bases, with 7 bases between.

The rearrangement links TRBV6-2 or TRBV6-3 to TRBJ2-7, with a possible D match to TRBD1 (5 bases). Germline V CDR1 and CDR2: MNHEY, SVGEGT. The CDR3 is 14 amino acids. Trimming shortened V by 4 bases and J by 3 bases, and 13 bases separated the two germline ends. The CDR3 bases are TGTGCCAGCAGTTCGCTCTTTCAGGGCTACGAGCAGTACGTC. Residues: CASSSLFQGYEQYV.

The chain recombines TRBV20-1 with TRBJ2-7, with 9 positions matching TRBD2. The V and J ends lost 0 bases and 3 bases, in that order; junction bases with no gene match: 6. The CDR3 covers 15 residues. The V gene's germline CDR1 is DFQATT and CDR2 SNEGSKA (reference sequence). The DNA for the CDR3 is TGCAGTGCTAGAGAGTATCGGACTAGCGTCTACGAGCAGTACTTC. Encoded protein: CSAREYRTSVYEQYF.

This clonotype was counted only a few times. The chain is built from TRBV4-3 and TRBJ1-1; weak D call: TRBD1 (5 bases). The CDR3 length is 14 residues. The germline V and J ends were trimmed by 0 bases and 8 bases, with 13 bases remaining between them. Germline V gene data show CDR1 as LGHNA and CDR2 as YSLEER. The CDR3 nucleotides are TGCGCCAGCAGCCAAGATACTTTCGGGGGGGAAGCTTTCTTT. Amino acid sequence: CASSQDTFGGEAFF.

The chain employs TRBV12-3 or TRBV12-4 and TRBJ2-7; 10 bases map to TRBD2. The CDR3 is made up of 14 amino acids. J lost 3 bases, V lost 5 bases, and 4 bases had no gene match. The CDR3 loop reads CASSPLAGDYEQYF. The CDR3 DNA follows: TGTGCCAGCAGTCCCCTAGCGGGGGACTACGAGCAGTACTTC.

The chain employs TRBV9 and TRBJ1-3; no definite D call. Trimming pared 3 bases from V and 0 bases from J, leaving 7 bases between. Germline-derived CDR1 and CDR2 are SGDLS and YYNGEE. The length of the CDR3 is 14 residues. The CDR3 region has the DNA TGTGCCAGCAGCGACGGGTCCTCTGGAAACACCATATATTTT. Translated: CASSDGSSGNTIYF.

In this sample, this clonotype turned up a few times. The chain joins TRBV5-5 to TRBJ2-1; D call uncertain. Germline lookup yields CDR1 SGHKS and CDR2 YYEKEE (reference sequence). Trimming shortened V by 3 bases and J by 10 bases, and 8 bases separated the two germline ends. The CDR3 runs to 11 residues. CDR3 nucleotides: TGTGCCAGCAGCTCGACTTGGGAGCAGTTCTTC. Translation gives CASSSTWEQFF.

The chain has TRBV12-3 or TRBV12-4 and TRBJ1-2; D gene unclear. V dropped 4 bases and J dropped 6 bases, with 9 bases sitting between them. The CDR3 loop spans 12 amino acids. CDR3 residues: CASSWYGDGYTF. CDR3 in DNA: TGTGCCAGCAGTTGGTATGGGGATGGCTACACCTTC.

This chain joins TRBV11-2 and TRBJ2-1, with D perhaps matching TRBD2 (5 bases). The CDR3 covers 18 residues. The ends were cut back, 2 bases at V and 0 bases at J, with 17 bases in the middle. The V gene's germline CDR1 is SGHAT and CDR2 FQNNGV. The CDR3 nucleotides are TGTGCCAGCAGCTTAATCCCGGGGAGCCCGAGCTCCTACAATGAGCAGTTCTTC. Translated, it gives CASSLIPGSPSSYNEQFF.

The V and J genes are TRBV7-3 and TRBJ1-1, with TRBD1 as a possible D gene (5 bases). CDR1 is SGHTA and CDR2 is FQGTGA in the germline V gene. V gave up 4 bases and J gave up 7 bases, with 19 bases separating them. This CDR3 is 15 amino acids long. In DNA, the CDR3 is TGTGCCAGCAGCTCCGCCGGGACGGGGATAGGTGAAGCTTTCTTT. Translation gives CASSSAGTGIGEAFF.

The CDR3 nucleotides are TGTGCCAGCAGCCAACGGTCGTCAAGCGGGGCTAGCACAGATACGCAGTATTTT. Translation gives CASSQRSSSGASTDTQYF. The chain couples TRBV14 to TRBJ2-3; 7 bases match TRBD2. With V trimmed by 2 bases and J by 0 bases, 11 bases remained unmatched. The CDR3 runs to 18 residues. Germline loops: CDR1 SGHDN, CDR2 FVKESK.

In this sample, this clonotype turned up a few times. V gene TRBV4-3 combines with J gene TRBJ1-2; 8 nucleotides align to TRBD1. The CDR3 sequence is 15 residues long. CDR1 and CDR2 from the germline V gene are LGHNA and YSLEER. V shed 3 bases and J 7 bases; nucleotides not matched to a gene: 10. The CDR3: CASSQKTGVVGGYTF. Written as DNA, the CDR3 is TGCGCCAGCAGCCAGAAGACAGGGGTAGTCGGTGGCTACACCTTC.

The chain combines TRBV6-2 or TRBV6-3 with TRBJ2-3; D gene uncertain. CDR3 length equals 14 residues. Germline loops: CDR1 MNHEY, CDR2 SVGEGT. The V end lost 3 bases, the J end lost 2 bases, and 9 bases lay between the germline ends. Here the CDR3 reads CASSYASYTDTQYF. CDR3 DNA sequence: TGTGCCAGCAGTTATGCATCCTACACAGATACGCAGTATTTT.

V is TRBV7-3 and J is TRBJ2-3, with 8 bases matching TRBD2. The CDR3 spans 16 residues. CDR1 is SGHTA and CDR2 is FQGTGA in the germline V gene. The V segment lost 2 bases and the J segment 5 bases; nucleotides outside the gene matches: 9. The chain's CDR3 is CASSLRPAGEVDTQYF. CDR3 in DNA: TGTGCCAGCAGCTTACGTCCAGCGGGGGAGGTAGATACGCAGTATTTT.

The rearrangement uses TRBV20-1 and TRBJ1-2; D gene unclear. Trimming removed 5 bases from V and 5 bases from J, with 15 bases in between. The CDR3 is 13 amino acids. Germline CDR1 reads DFQATT; CDR2 reads SNEGSKA (reference sequence). CDR3 in amino acids: CSAAGPSGYGYTF. The CDR3 nucleotides are TGCAGTGCTGCAGGCCCAAGTGGATATGGCTACACCTTC.

This chain uses TRBV9 with TRBJ2-1; TRBD2 is a possible D gene (6 bases). The CDR3 runs to 16 residues. With 2 bases removed from V and 0 bases from J, the gap between germline ends came to 12 bases. CDR1 SGDLS and CDR2 YYNGEE come from the germline V gene. CDR3 nucleotides: TGTGCCAGCAGCGTGGGCGGGGATAGCTCCTACAATGAGCAGTTCTTC. Translation: CASSVGGDSSYNEQFF.

The table lists this clonotype with a few counts. This chain joins TRBV27 and TRBJ2-7; D may be TRBD2 (5 bases). The CDR3 is 17 amino acids. The V gene lost 10 bases and the J gene lost 4 bases, with 29 bases spanning the gap. Per the germline V gene, CDR1 is MNHEY and CDR2 is SMNVEV (reference sequence). The CDR3 reads CATALISRGAIKYEQYV. CDR3 coding DNA: TGTGCCACCGCACTCATCTCACGGGGAGCTATCAAGTACGAGCAGTACGTC.

The chain has TRBV11-3 and TRBJ2-2; 9 bases are a match to TRBD2. The length of the CDR3 is 16 residues. Unmatched junction bases numbered 8, after V lost 3 bases and J lost 6 bases. CDR1 and CDR2 (germline): SGHNT, YENEEA. The CDR3 region is CASSFRGAGGPGELFF. CDR3 coding DNA: TGTGCCAGCAGCTTTCGTGGCGCGGGGGGGCCCGGGGAGCTGTTTTTT.

This clonotype has only a few counts. The chain employs TRBV12-3 or TRBV12-4 and TRBJ2-2; D perhaps matches TRBD1 (6 bases). The CDR3 sequence is 14 residues long. Between the trimmed V and J ends, which lost 6 bases and 1 base, there was a span of 9 bases. The CDR3 region is CASRATGNTGELFF. The CDR3 DNA reads TGTGCCAGCAGAGCGACAGGGAACACCGGGGAGCTGTTTTTT.

The V call is TRBV5-1, the J call TRBJ1-2, with D hard to call. The germline CDR1 and CDR2 sequences are SGHRS and YFSETQ. The CDR3 is 16 residues long. V lost 3 bases and J lost 8, with 23 bases in between. CDR3 region: CASSSTDLTVPVGYTF. The CDR3 DNA sequence: TGCGCCAGCAGCTCGACGGATCTGACCGTTCCTGTAGGCTACACCTTC.

The rearrangement joins TRBV5-6 to TRBJ1-6; perhaps TRBD1 as D (5 bases). V was trimmed by 3 bases and J by 7 bases, leaving 11 bases between them. Germline assignment: CDR1 SGHDT and CDR2 YYEEEE. The length of the CDR3 is 14 residues. CDR3 protein: CASSYARDNSPLHF. DNA of the CDR3: TGTGCCAGCAGCTACGCCCGGGACAATTCACCCCTCCACTTT.

This clonotype was picked up a small number of times. The chain carries TRBV5-1 and TRBJ1-2, with 12 positions matching TRBD1. The CDR3 consists of 16 residues. Germline V lookup: CDR1 SGHRS, CDR2 YFSETQ. Trimming at V came to 0 bases and at J to 5 bases, leaving 5 bases not matched to a gene. The DNA for the CDR3 is TGCGCCAGCAGCTTGGAGGGGACAGGGGGCTTGTATGGCTACACCTTC. Encoded protein: CASSLEGTGGLYGYTF.

The genes are TRBV7-2 and TRBJ2-6; TRBD1 aligns across 11 bases. Looked up from germline, CDR1 is SGHTA and CDR2 is FQGNSA. V lost 5 bases and J lost 3; bases outside the gene matches: 9. The CDR3 contains 18 residues. The CDR3 nucleotides read TGTGCCAGCAGCCGCCCGGGGACAGGGGGTTTTGGGGCCAACGTCCTGACTTTC. Its protein is CASSRPGTGGFGANVLTF.